A single sample is the source of the 22 T cell receptor beta chains below, sequenced in a study of T cells after yellow fever vaccination. One entry per CDR3 protein results from TCRdb running MiXCR on the 5' RACE reads. The sample has approximately 180,000 distinct CDR3 sequences, approximately 6.2% seen once. The material sequenced was CD4+ T cells sorted from PBMCs, taken on the day of the first yellow fever vaccination. All receptors come from a man aged 18-30 years who received the YFV17D yellow fever vaccine.

This clonotype was observed many times. The chain has TRBV4-3 and TRBJ2-3, with D unclear. Trimming took 3 bases from V and 2 from J, leaving 18 bases between them. The germline gives CDR1 LGHNA, CDR2 YSLEER. There are 17 residues in the CDR3. The chain's CDR3 is CASSQAPGGPPTDTQYF. CDR3 nucleotide sequence: TGCGCCAGCAGCCAGGCCCCGGGTGGCCCCCCCACAGATACGCAGTATTTT.

This clonotype was seen repeatedly, ten times or more. The V call is TRBV5-1, the J call TRBJ2-1; D not resolved. Deletions cut 4 bases from V and 0 bases from J, with 11 bases between. The CDR3 sequence is 15 residues long. The germline V gene encodes CDR1 SGHRS and CDR2 YFSETQ. The DNA for the CDR3 is TGCGCCAGCAGCCAGGACGGAGCCTCCTACAATGAGCAGTTCTTC. It specifies CASSQDGASYNEQFF.

The V call is TRBV7-2, the J call TRBJ2-5, with 7 bases aligning to TRBD1. This CDR3 contains 18 residues. From germline, CDR1 is SGHTA and CDR2 FQGNSA. The junction had 10 bases not matched to a gene; V was cut back by 0 bases and J by 0 bases. CDR3 in amino acids: CASSLAETGTAYQETQYF. Here the CDR3 DNA reads TGTGCCAGCAGCTTAGCGGAAACTGGGACAGCCTACCAAGAGACCCAGTACTTC.

This clonotype has at least ten counts. The chain has TRBV29-1 and TRBJ2-5; D may be TRBD1 (6 bases). CDR1 is SQVTM and CDR2 is ANQGSEA in the germline V gene. Trimming took 6 bases from V and 2 from J, leaving 10 bases between them. The CDR3 contains 12 residues. CDR3 nucleotide sequence: TGCAGCGTCGACAGGAGACAAGAGACCCAGTACTTC. Protein sequence: CSVDRRQETQYF.

The chain recombines TRBV7-2 with TRBJ1-3; D might be TRBD1 (6 bases). Trimming stripped 6 bases from V and 4 bases from J, with 16 bases between. The CDR3 length is 15 residues. Germline CDR1 SGHTA, CDR2 FQGNSA. In DNA form, the CDR3 reads TGTGCCAGCAGTCGTAGCTCGGGGGCGGGAAACACCATATATTTT. Its protein is CASSRSSGAGNTIYF. Based on the CDR3 plus reference TRBV7-2 and TRBJ1-3, the full variable domain is GAGVSQSPSNKVTEKGKDVELRCDPISGHTALYWYRQSLGQGLEFLIYFQGNSAPDKSGLPSDRFSAERTGGSVSTLTIQRTQQEDSAVYLCASSRSSGAGNTIYFGEGSWLTVV.

The V call is TRBV19, the J call TRBJ2-3; maybe TRBD1 (6 bases). Germline V gene data show CDR1 as LNHDA and CDR2 as SQIVND (reference sequence). The CDR3 runs to 14 residues. Between the trimmed V and J ends, which lost 5 bases and 5 bases, there was a span of 14 bases. In nucleotides, the CDR3 is TGTGCCAGTAGTCCCGGACAGTCCGGAGATACGCAGTATTTT. It encodes CASSPGQSGDTQYF.

This chain links TRBV7-9 with TRBJ2-1; 13 nucleotides line up with TRBD2. Germline loops: CDR1 SEHNR, CDR2 FQNEAQ (reference sequence). V dropped 3 bases and J dropped 9; count of bases not matched to a gene: 5. The CDR3 sequence is 15 residues long. In DNA form, the CDR3 reads TGTGCCAGCAGCTTGGCCGGGACTAGCGGGGCTGAGCAGTTCTTC. Amino acids: CASSLAGTSGAEQFF.

The table lists this clonotype with many counts. The chain carries TRBV6-5 and TRBJ1-5; D possibly corresponds to TRBD1 (5 bases). Trimming removed 0 bases from V and 3 bases from J, with 9 bases in between. The CDR3 spans 15 residues. CDR1 is MNHEY and CDR2 is SVGAGI in the germline V gene. CDR3 bases: TGTGCCAGCAGTTACTCCGGCAGGGCCAATCAGCCCCAGCATTTT. Translated, it gives CASSYSGRANQPQHF.

The chain uses TRBV15 and TRBJ2-4; D is perhaps TRBD2 (5 bases). CDR3 length equals 16 residues. CDR1 and CDR2 (germline): LNHNV, YYDKDF (reference sequence). V shed 1 base and J shed 6 bases, with 16 bases lying between them. In DNA form, the CDR3 reads TGTGCCACCAGCAGAGGGAAGGGAGAAGGGTTAAACATTCAGTACTTC. This encodes CATSRGKGEGLNIQYF.

This clonotype was recorded at least ten times. V is TRBV7-2 and J is TRBJ2-3, with D tentatively TRBD1 or TRBD2 (5 bases each). Looked up from germline, CDR1 is SGHTA and CDR2 is FQGNSA. CDR3 length: 15 amino acids. The V and J ends lost 5 bases and 4 bases respectively, with 16 bases between them. The CDR3: CASSPRGRDPDTQYF. DNA for the CDR3: TGTGCCAGCAGCCCCCGAGGCAGGGACCCAGATACGCAGTATTTT.

This clonotype was recorded a few times. This chain connects TRBV18 to TRBJ2-7, with D possibly matching TRBD2 (5 bases). Germline V gene sequence: CDR1 KGHSH, CDR2 LQKENI. Trimming shortened V by 3 bases and J by 5 bases, and 11 bases separated the two germline ends. The CDR3 is made up of 13 amino acids. The CDR3 protein is CASSPGAGDEQYV. DNA of the CDR3: TGTGCCAGCTCACCGGGTGCCGGGGACGAGCAGTACGTC.

This clonotype was counted ten times or more. This chain joins TRBV18 and TRBJ2-7; D remains unclear. V lost 0 bases and J lost 1, with 10 bases in between. The germline gives CDR1 KGHSH, CDR2 LQKENI. This CDR3 comprises 15 residues. The CDR3 loop reads CASSPPARTSYEQYF. The CDR3 bases are TGTGCCAGCTCACCACCGGCCAGGACGTCCTACGAGCAGTACTTC.

This clonotype came up a few times. The chain recombines TRBV7-2 with TRBJ2-3; D not resolved. V dropped 2 bases and J dropped 4 bases, with 10 bases sitting between them. The CDR3 length is 14 residues. Germline V gives CDR1 SGHTA, CDR2 FQGNSA. The CDR3 DNA sequence: TGTGCCAGCAGCTTAAAGCGAGCCCCAGATACGCAGTATTTT. Residues: CASSLKRAPDTQYF.

The gene calls are TRBV15 and TRBJ1-1, with D possibly being TRBD1 (6 bases). The CDR3 is 13 residues long. The V and J ends lost 3 bases and 7 bases respectively, with 12 bases between them. Looked up from germline, CDR1 is LNHNV and CDR2 is YYDKDF (reference sequence). The DNA for the CDR3 is TGTGCCACCAGCAGGGACCAGGGGTTTGAAGCTTTCTTT. This translates into CATSRDQGFEAFF.

Many counts were recorded for this clonotype. The chain combines TRBV20-1 with TRBJ2-3, with unresolved D. Trimming cost V 3 bases and J 0 bases, with 7 bases left between them. Germline V gives CDR1 DFQATT, CDR2 SNEGSKA (reference sequence). The CDR3 has 13 residues. CDR3 nucleotides: TGCAGTGCTAGTCACTCTAGCACAGATACGCAGTATTTT. Protein sequence: CSASHSSTDTQYF.

This rearrangement joins TRBV5-6 to TRBJ2-5; TRBD1 agrees at 7 bases. Germline V CDR1 and CDR2: SGHDT, YYEEEE. This CDR3 has 14 amino acids. Germline trimming cut 5 bases from V and 5 bases from J; bases unmatched to any gene: 9. The CDR3 reads CASSPAGGGETQYF. DNA for the CDR3: TGTGCCAGCAGTCCGGCAGGGGGTGGGGAGACCCAGTACTTC.

The chain couples TRBV2 to TRBJ1-6; D uncertain. The CDR3 loop spans 11 amino acids. With 3 bases removed from V and 13 bases from J, the gap between germline ends came to 7 bases. Germline CDR1 is SNHLY and CDR2 is FYNNEI. CDR3 loop: CASSDGPPLHF. DNA of the CDR3: TGTGCCAGCAGTGATGGCCCGCCCCTCCACTTT.

V gene TRBV27 combines with J gene TRBJ1-6; D not resolved. The ends were cut back, 3 bases at V and 0 bases at J, with 9 bases in the middle. Germline CDR1 and CDR2: MNHEY and SMNVEV (reference sequence). The CDR3 length is 16 residues. This CDR3 reads CASSFLTGSYNSPLHF. The DNA for the CDR3 is TGTGCCAGCAGTTTCCTGACGGGCTCCTATAATTCACCCCTCCACTTT.

This clonotype was seen repeatedly, ten times or more. The chain is built from TRBV6-5 and TRBJ2-7, with TRBD2 matching 8 bases. V lost 4 bases, J lost 2 bases, and 4 bases stayed unmatched. CDR1 and CDR2 from the germline V gene are MNHEY and SVGAGI. The CDR3 runs to 14 residues. DNA for the CDR3: TGTGCCAGCAGTTCGGCGGGGGGAACCTACGAGCAGTACGTC. Encoded protein: CASSSAGGTYEQYV.

This chain joins TRBV6-6 and TRBJ1-1; D unclear. CDR3 length: 17 residues. Trimming shortened V by 5 bases and J by 3 bases, and 22 bases separated the two germline ends. Germline V CDR1 and CDR2: MNHNY, SVGAGI (reference sequence). CDR3 sequence (DNA): TGTGCCAGCAGTCCCCGTACCGTGGACCGGAAAGACACTGAAGCTTTCTTT. Protein sequence: CASSPRTVDRKDTEAFF.

This clonotype was recorded many times. This chain connects TRBV27 to TRBJ1-3; D might be TRBD1 (5 bases). Trimming removed 6 bases from V and 4 bases from J, with 10 bases in between. Germline V lookup: CDR1 MNHEY, CDR2 SMNVEV (reference sequence). The CDR3 has 13 amino acids. CDR3 sequence (DNA): TGTGCCAGCAGGCAGGGTGCGGGAAACACCATATATTTT. Its translation: CASRQGAGNTIYF.

The table lists this clonotype with a few counts. V usage is TRBV5-1 and J usage is TRBJ2-5; 7 nucleotides agree with TRBD1. The V and J ends lost 1 base and 3 bases, in that order; junction bases with no gene match: 6. Per germline, CDR1 SGHRS and CDR2 YFSETQ. The CDR3 consists of 15 residues. The CDR3: CASSLRPTGEETQYF. For the CDR3, the DNA is TGCGCCAGCAGCTTGCGGCCTACAGGGGAAGAGACCCAGTACTTC.